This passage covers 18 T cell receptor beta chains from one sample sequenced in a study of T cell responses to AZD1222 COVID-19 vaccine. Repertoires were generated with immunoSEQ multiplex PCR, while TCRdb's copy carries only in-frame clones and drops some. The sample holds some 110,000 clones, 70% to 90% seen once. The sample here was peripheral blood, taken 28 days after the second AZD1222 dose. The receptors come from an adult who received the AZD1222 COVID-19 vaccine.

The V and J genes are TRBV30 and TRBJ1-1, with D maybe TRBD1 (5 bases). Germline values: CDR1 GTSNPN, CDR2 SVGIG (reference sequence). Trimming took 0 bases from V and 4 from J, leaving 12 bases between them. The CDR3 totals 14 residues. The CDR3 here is CAWSVAGLGTEAFF. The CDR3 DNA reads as TGTGCCTGGAGTGTTGCAGGGCTGGGCACTGAAGCTTTCTTT.

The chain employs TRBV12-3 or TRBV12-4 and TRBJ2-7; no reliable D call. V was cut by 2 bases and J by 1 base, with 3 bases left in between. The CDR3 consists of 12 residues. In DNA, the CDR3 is TGTGCCAGCAGTTTACGGTCCTACGAGCAGTACTTC. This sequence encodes CASSLRSYEQYF.

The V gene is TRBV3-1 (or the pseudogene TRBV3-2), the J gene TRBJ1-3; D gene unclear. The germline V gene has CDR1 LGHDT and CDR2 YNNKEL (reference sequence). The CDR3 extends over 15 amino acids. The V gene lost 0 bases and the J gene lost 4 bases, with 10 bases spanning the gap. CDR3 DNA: TGTGCCAGCAGCCAAGACAGACACCCCGGAAACACCATATATTTT. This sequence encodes CASSQDRHPGNTIYF.

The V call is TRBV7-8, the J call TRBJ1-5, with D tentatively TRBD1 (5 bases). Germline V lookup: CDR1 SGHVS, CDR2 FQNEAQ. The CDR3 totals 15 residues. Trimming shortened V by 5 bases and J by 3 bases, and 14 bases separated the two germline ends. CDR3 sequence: CASSISGSPNQPQHF. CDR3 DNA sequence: TGTGCCAGCAGCATCTCAGGGAGTCCCAATCAGCCCCAGCATTTT.

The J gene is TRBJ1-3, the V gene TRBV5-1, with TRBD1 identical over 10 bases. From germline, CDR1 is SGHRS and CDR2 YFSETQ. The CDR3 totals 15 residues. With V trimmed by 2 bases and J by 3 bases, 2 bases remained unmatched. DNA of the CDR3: TGCGCCAGCAGCTTAGACAGGGGGCTTGGAAACACCATATATTTT. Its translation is CASSLDRGLGNTIYF.

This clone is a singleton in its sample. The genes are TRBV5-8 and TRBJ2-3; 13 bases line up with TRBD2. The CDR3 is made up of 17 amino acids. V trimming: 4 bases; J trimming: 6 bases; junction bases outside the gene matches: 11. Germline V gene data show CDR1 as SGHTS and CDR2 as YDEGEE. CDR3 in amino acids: CASSPGLAGSSLDTQYF. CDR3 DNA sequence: TGTGCCAGCAGCCCGGGACTAGCGGGATCATCATTGGATACGCAGTATTTT.

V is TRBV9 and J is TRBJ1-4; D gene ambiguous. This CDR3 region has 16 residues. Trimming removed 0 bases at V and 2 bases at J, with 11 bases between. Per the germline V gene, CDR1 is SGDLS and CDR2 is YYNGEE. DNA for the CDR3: TGTGCCAGCAGCGTAGGACCGAGCATGACTAATGAAAAACTGTTTTTT. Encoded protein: CASSVGPSMTNEKLFF. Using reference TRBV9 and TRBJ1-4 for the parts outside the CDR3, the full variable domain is DSGVTQTPKHLITATGQRVTLRCSPRSGDLSVYWYQQSLDQGLQFLIQYYNGEERAKGNILERFSAQQFPDLHSELNLSSLELGDSALYFCASSVGPSMTNEKLFFGSGTQLSVL.

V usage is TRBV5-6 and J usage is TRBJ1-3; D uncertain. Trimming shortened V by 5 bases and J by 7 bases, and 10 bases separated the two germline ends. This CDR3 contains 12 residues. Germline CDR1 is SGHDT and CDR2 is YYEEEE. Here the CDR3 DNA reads TGTGCCAGCAGTTTGATAGAGAACACCATATATTTT. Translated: CASSLIENTIYF.

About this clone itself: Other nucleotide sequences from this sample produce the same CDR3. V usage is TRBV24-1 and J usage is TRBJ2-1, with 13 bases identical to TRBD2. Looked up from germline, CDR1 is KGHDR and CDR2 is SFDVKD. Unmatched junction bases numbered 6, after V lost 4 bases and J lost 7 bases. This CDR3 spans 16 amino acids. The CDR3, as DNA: TGTGCCACCAGTGACCCTACTAGCGGGGGGGTTAATGAGCAGTTCTTC. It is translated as CATSDPTSGGVNEQFF.

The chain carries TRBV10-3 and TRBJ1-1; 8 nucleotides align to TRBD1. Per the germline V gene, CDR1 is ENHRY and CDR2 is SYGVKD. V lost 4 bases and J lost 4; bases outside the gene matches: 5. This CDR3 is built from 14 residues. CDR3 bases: TGTGCCATCAGTGGTACGCAGGGGGCCACTGAAGCTTTCTTT. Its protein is CAISGTQGATEAFF.

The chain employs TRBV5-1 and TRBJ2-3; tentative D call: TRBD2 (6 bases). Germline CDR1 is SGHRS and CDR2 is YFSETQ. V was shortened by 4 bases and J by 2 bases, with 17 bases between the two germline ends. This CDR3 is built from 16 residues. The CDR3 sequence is CASSPMGRGNTDTQYF. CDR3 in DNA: TGCGCCAGCAGCCCAATGGGGCGGGGAAACACAGATACGCAGTATTTT. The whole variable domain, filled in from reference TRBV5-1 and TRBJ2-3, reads KAGVTQTPRYLIKTRGQQVTLSCSPISGHRSVSWYQQTPGQGLQFLFEYFSETQRNKGNFPGRFSGRQFSNSRSEMNVSTLELGDSALYLCASSPMGRGNTDTQYFGPGTRLTVL.

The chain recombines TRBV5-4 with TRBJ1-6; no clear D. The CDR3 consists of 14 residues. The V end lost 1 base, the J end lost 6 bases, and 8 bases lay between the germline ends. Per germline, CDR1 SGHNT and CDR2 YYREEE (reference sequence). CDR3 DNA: TGTGCCAGCAGCTTGTGGGAGGCTAATTCACCCCTCCACTTT. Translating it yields CASSLWEANSPLHF.

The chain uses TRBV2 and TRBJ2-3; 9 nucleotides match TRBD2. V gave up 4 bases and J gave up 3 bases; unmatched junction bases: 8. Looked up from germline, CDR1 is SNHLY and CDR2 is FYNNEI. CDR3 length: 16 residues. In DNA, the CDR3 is TGTGCCAGCAGTGCCGCCCTAGCGGGGAAGACAGATACGCAGTATTTT. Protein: CASSAALAGKTDTQYF.

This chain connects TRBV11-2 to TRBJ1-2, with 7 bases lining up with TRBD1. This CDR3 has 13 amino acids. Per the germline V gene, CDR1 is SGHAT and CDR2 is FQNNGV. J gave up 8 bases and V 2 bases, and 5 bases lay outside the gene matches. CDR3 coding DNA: TGTGCCAGCAGCTTAAGGGACAGTAAGGGCTACACCTTC. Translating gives CASSLRDSKGYTF.

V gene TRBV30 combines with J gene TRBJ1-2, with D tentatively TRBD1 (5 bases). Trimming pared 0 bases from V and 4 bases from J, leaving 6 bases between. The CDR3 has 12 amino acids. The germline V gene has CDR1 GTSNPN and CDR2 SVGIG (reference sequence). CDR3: CAWSVTGYGYTF. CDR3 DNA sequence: TGTGCCTGGAGTGTAACAGGCTATGGCTACACCTTC.

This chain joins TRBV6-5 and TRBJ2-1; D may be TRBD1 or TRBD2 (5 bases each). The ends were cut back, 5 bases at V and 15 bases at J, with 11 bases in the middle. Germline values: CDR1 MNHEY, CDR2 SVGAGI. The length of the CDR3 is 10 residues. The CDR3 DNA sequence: TGTGCCAGCAGTCTGGGACCCCTGTTCTTC. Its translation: CASSLGPLFF.

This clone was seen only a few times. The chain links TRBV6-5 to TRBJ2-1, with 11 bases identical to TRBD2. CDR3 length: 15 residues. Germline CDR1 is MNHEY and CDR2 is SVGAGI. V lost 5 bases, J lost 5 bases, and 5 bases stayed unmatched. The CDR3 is CASSPTSGSNNEQFF. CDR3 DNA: TGTGCCAGCAGTCCAACTAGCGGGAGTAACAATGAGCAGTTCTTC.

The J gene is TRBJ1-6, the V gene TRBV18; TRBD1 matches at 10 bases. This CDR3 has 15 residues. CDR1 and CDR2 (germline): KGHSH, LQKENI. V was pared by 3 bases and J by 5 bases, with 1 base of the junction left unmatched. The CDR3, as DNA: TGTGCCAGCTCACCGGGACAGGGGAATAATTCACCCCTCCACTTT. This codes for CASSPGQGNNSPLHF.